Listed below are T cell receptor beta chains from one sample, sequenced in a study of T cell changes during pregnancy in multiple sclerosis. The data were produced by immunoSEQ multiplex PCR, yet TCRdb's version contains in-frame clones alone and is incomplete. The sample holds roughly 57,000 clones, roughly nine tenths seen once. The sample here was peripheral blood, taken in the first trimester of pregnancy. The receptors shown here come from a female donor with multiple sclerosis, enrolled in a pregnancy study. Each CDR3 is given with its conserved first and last residue. The order of the fields is D gene, V gene, J gene, CDR3 protein, CDR3 DNA. The D gene is left open where the match is weak.

d_gene: TRBD1
v_gene: TRBV19
j_gene: TRBJ1-5
CDR3aa: CASTTPGQGGQPQHF
CDR3nt: TGTGCCAGTACCACTCCGGGACAGGGAGGACAGCCCCAGCATTTT

d_gene: TRBD2
v_gene: TRBV18
j_gene: TRBJ2-5
CDR3aa: CASSPMAGGVQETQYF
CDR3nt: TGTGCCAGCTCACCAATGGCGGGAGGAGTTCAAGAGACCCAGTACTTC

d_gene: TRBD2
v_gene: TRBV7-6
j_gene: TRBJ2-5
CDR3aa: CASSWPGLAKYQETQYF
CDR3nt: TGTGCCAGCAGTTGGCCGGGACTAGCTAAGTACCAAGAGACCCAGTACTTC

d_gene: TRBD1
v_gene: TRBV5-1
j_gene: TRBJ2-7
CDR3aa: CASSPRRDRSLSYEQYF
CDR3nt: TGCGCCAGCAGCCCCCGCCGGGACAGGAGTTTGTCGTACGAGCAGTACTTC

d_gene: TRBD1
v_gene: TRBV5-8
j_gene: TRBJ1-1
CDR3aa: CASSPRQGMNTEAFF
CDR3nt: TGTGCCAGCAGCCCGAGACAGGGCATGAACACTGAAGCTTTCTTT

d_gene: TRBD1
v_gene: TRBV5-1
j_gene: TRBJ2-3
CDR3aa: CASSLDRTGTTDTQYF
CDR3nt: TGCGCCAGCAGCTTGGATAGGACAGGGACGACAGATACGCAGTATTTT

d_gene: .
v_gene: TRBV5-5
j_gene: TRBJ1-1
CDR3aa: CASSPGPGEYTEAFF
CDR3nt: TGTGCCAGCAGCCCGGGACCAGGGGAGTACACTGAAGCTTTCTTT

d_gene: TRBD2
v_gene: TRBV7-2
j_gene: TRBJ2-5
CDR3aa: CASSFGGLAGQETQYF
CDR3nt: TGTGCCAGCAGCTTCGGAGGACTAGCGGGCCAAGAGACCCAGTACTTC

d_gene: .
v_gene: TRBV2
j_gene: TRBJ1-1
CDR3aa: CASTRRGLTIPMNTEAFF
CDR3nt: TGTGCCAGCACACGAAGGGGACTAACTATTCCTATGAACACTGAAGCTTTCTTT

d_gene: .
v_gene: TRBV5-1
j_gene: TRBJ2-3
CDR3aa: CASSLGGPATQYF
CDR3nt: TGCGCCAGCAGCTTGGGGGGCCCGGCTACGCAGTATTTT

d_gene: .
v_gene: TRBV27
j_gene: TRBJ2-7
CDR3aa: CASSLALQGRHEQYF
CDR3nt: TGTGCCAGCAGTTTAGCCCTACAGGGTAGACACGAGCAGTACTTC

d_gene: .
v_gene: TRBV14
j_gene: TRBJ1-2
CDR3aa: CASSQDDRHYGYTF
CDR3nt: TGTGCCAGCAGCCAAGACGACAGGCACTATGGCTACACCTTC

d_gene: .
v_gene: TRBV19
j_gene: TRBJ2-5
CDR3aa: CASSIGETADPFQETQYF
CDR3nt: TGTGCCAGTAGTATAGGCGAAACAGCCGACCCCTTTCAAGAGACCCAGTACTTC

d_gene: .
v_gene: TRBV4-1
j_gene: TRBJ1-1
CDR3aa: CASSQDSYRVVLNTEAFF
CDR3nt: TGCGCCAGCAGCCAAGATTCATACAGGGTCGTTTTGAACACTGAAGCTTTCTTT

d_gene: TRBD1
v_gene: TRBV5-1
j_gene: TRBJ2-5
CDR3aa: CASSTDRVRETQYF
CDR3nt: TGCGCCAGCAGTACGGACAGGGTAAGAGAGACCCAGTACTTC

d_gene: TRBD1
v_gene: TRBV7-6
j_gene: TRBJ1-1
CDR3aa: CASSVGQGTEAFF
CDR3nt: TGTGCCAGCAGCGTCGGACAGGGGACTGAAGCTTTCTTT

d_gene: .
v_gene: TRBV9
j_gene: TRBJ2-5
CDR3aa: CASSVGREGAQYF
CDR3nt: TGTGCCAGCAGCGTAGGAAGGGAAGGGGCCCAGTACTTC

d_gene: .
v_gene: TRBV10-1
j_gene: TRBJ2-2
CDR3aa: CASSESSRWTGELFF
CDR3nt: TGCGCCAGCAGTGAGTCGAGCAGGTGGACCGGGGAGCTGTTTTTT

d_gene: TRBD1
v_gene: TRBV7-3
j_gene: TRBJ1-1
CDR3aa: CASSQKGARGYTEAFF
CDR3nt: TGTGCCAGCAGCCAAAAGGGGGCGCGTGGATATACTGAAGCTTTCTTT

d_gene: TRBD1
v_gene: TRBV11-2
j_gene: TRBJ2-1
CDR3aa: CASSLNRGQGGEQFF
CDR3nt: TGTGCCAGCAGCTTAAACCGGGGACAGGGCGGTGAGCAGTTCTTC

d_gene: TRBD2
v_gene: TRBV2
j_gene: TRBJ2-1
CDR3aa: CASSELAGRNNEQFF
CDR3nt: TGTGCCAGTTCGGAACTAGCGGGGCGAAACAATGAGCAGTTCTTC

d_gene: .
v_gene: TRBV7-2
j_gene: TRBJ2-3
CDR3aa: CASSLNLETDTQYF
CDR3nt: TGTGCCAGCAGCTTAAACCTTGAGACAGATACGCAGTATTTT

d_gene: TRBD1
v_gene: TRBV25-1
j_gene: TRBJ1-2
CDR3aa: CASIRSGGNYGYTF
CDR3nt: TGTGCCAGCATTCGCTCAGGGGGCAACTATGGCTACACCTTC

d_gene: TRBD1
v_gene: TRBV27
j_gene: TRBJ1-2
CDR3aa: CASSFRTGDGYTF
CDR3nt: TGTGCCAGCAGTTTCAGGACAGGGGATGGCTACACCTTC

d_gene: .
v_gene: TRBV11-2
j_gene: TRBJ1-5
CDR3aa: CASSLGLQGDQPQHF
CDR3nt: TGTGCCAGCAGCTTAGGACTACAGGGTGATCAGCCCCAGCATTTT